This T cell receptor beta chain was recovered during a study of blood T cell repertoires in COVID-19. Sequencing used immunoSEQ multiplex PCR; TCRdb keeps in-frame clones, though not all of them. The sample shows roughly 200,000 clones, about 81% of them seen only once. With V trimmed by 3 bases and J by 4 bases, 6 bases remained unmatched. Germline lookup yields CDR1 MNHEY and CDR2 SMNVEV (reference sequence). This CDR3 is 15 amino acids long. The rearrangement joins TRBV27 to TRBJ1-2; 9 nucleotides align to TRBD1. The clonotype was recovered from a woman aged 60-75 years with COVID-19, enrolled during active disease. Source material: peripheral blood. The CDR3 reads CASSFTGGTPYGYTF. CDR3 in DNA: TGTGCCAGCAGTTTTACAGGGGGCACACCCTATGGCTACACCTTC.